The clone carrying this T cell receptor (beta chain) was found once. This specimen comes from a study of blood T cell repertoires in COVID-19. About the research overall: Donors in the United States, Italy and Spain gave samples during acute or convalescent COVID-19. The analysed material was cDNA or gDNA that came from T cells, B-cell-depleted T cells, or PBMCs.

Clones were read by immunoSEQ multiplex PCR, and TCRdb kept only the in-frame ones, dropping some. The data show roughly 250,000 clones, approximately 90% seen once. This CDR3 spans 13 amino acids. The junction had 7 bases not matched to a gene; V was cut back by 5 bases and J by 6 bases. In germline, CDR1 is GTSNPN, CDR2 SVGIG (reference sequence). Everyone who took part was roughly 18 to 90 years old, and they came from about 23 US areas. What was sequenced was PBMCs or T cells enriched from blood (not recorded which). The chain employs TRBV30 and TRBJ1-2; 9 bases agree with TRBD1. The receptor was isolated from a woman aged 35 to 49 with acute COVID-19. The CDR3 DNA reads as TGTGCCTGGGACAGGGGGATGCAAAATGGCTACACCTTC. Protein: CAWDRGMQNGYTF.